This T cell receptor beta chain is from a study of regulatory T cells in long-lasting Graves disease. HTBI primers from iRepertoire and Arm-PCR of CDR3 regions yielded the TCR beta libraries. How the authors handled the data: Identification of gene segments yielded 60 or so TRBV and about 14 TRBJ across samples. TCRdb reanalysed the multiplex PCR reads using MiXCR and keeps one entry per CDR3 protein. For this entry, the V and J calls and clone size follow TCRdb and not the study's own pipeline. The sample carries about 530,000 distinct CDR3 sequences, about 16% recorded once. The V and J ends lost 0 bases and 0 bases, in that order; junction bases with no gene match: 12. CDR3 length: 20 amino acids. The germline CDR1 and CDR2 sequences are ENHRY and SYGVKD. The time point was: newly diagnosed GD, antithyroid drugs for less than 3 months. After RNA was extracted from PBMCs, the TCR library was made from it.

These data also formed part of another study, on T cells in Graves' hyperthyroidism and ophthalmopathy.

This receptor was taken from a woman aged 35-65 years with Graves disease. This specimen was peripheral blood mononuclear cells (PBMCs), taken at new diagnosis, from a patient treated with antithyroid drugs. This rearrangement joins TRBV10-3 to TRBJ2-1, with 9 nucleotides matching TRBD2. CDR3 sequence (DNA): TGTGCCATCAGTGAGTCGACGACTAGCGGACTACCAAGCTCCTACAATGAGCAGTTCTTC. The encoded protein is CAISESTTSGLPSSYNEQFF.